This paragraph reports one T cell receptor (beta chain). The data originate from a study of blood T cell repertoires in COVID-19. Study-level background: Sites in the United States, Italy and Spain provided acute and convalescent COVID-19 samples.

CDR1 and CDR2 from the germline V gene are ENHRY and SYGVKD. The CDR3 extends over 14 amino acids. V lost 11 bases and J lost 3; bases outside the gene matches: 11. Data came from immunoSEQ multiplex PCR; TCRdb stores just in-frame clones and leaves some out. The sample lists roughly 200,000 clones, more than 80% occurring once. Sequencing used PBMCs or T cells enriched from blood (not recorded which). This TCR was sampled from a man aged 35 to 55 who had recovered from COVID-19. The chain has TRBV10-3 and TRBJ2-3; TRBD1 matches 7 bases. The CDR3 spells CASRTGTGTDTQYF. The CDR3 DNA reads as TGTGCCTCAAGGACAGGTACAGGAACAGATACGCAGTATTTT.